This paragraph reports one T cell receptor beta chain. This sample was included in a study of blood T cell repertoires in COVID-19. About the study: Samples taken during acute and convalescent COVID-19 were collected in the United States, Italy and Spain. T cells, B-cell-depleted T cells, or PBMCs supplied cDNA or gDNA.

Authors' data handling: Reference gene primers were amplified, and this amplification served to estimate nucleated cell counts. TCRdb keeps only in-frame clones here, not all; method: immunoSEQ multiplex PCR. That table gives V, J and clone size, and the DNA gave D and trimming. Altogether around 49,000 clones are present, around 92% being singletons, with the ten largest covering roughly 2%. Looked up from germline, CDR1 is SGHRS and CDR2 is YFSETQ. V shed 0 bases and J shed 1 base, with 7 bases lying between them. CDR3 length: 14 residues. V is TRBV5-1 and J is TRBJ2-5, with a tentative D call TRBD2 (6 bases). The sample consisted of peripheral blood. This clonotype originated in a human donor in a cohort sampled during active COVID-19. CDR3 bases: TGCGCCAGCAGCTTGGTGGGGGGCCAAGAGACCCAGTACTTC. This sequence encodes CASSLVGGQETQYF.